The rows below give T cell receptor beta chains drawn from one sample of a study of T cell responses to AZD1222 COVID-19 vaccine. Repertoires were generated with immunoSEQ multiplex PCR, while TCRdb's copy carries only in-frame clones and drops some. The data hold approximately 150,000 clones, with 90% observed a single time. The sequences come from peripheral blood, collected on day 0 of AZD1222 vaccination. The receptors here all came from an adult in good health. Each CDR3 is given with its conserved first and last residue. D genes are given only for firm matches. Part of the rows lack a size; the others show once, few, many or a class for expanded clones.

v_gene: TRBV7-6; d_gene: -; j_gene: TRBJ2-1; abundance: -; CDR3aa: CASSHPAGGLNNEQFF; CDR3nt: TGTGCCAGCAGCCACCCCGCCGGGGGGCTAAACAATGAGCAGTTCTTC
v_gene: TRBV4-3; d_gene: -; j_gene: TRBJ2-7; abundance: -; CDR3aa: CASSQWGAYEQYF; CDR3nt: TGCGCCAGCAGCCAATGGGGGGCCTACGAGCAGTACTTC
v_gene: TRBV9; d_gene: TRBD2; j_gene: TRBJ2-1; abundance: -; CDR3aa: CASSVSGGALGNEQFF; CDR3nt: TGTGCCAGCAGCGTTAGCGGGGGGGCCTTGGGAAATGAGCAGTTCTTC
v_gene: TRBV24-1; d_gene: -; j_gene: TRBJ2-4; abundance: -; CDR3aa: CATSPGPPKNIQYF; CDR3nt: TGTGCCACCAGTCCGGGACCTCCCAAAAACATTCAGTACTTC
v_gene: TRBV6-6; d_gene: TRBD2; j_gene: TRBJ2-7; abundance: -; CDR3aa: CASSLLSASGGSSYEQYF; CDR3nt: TGTGCCAGCAGTCTCCTCAGTGCTAGCGGGGGGAGCTCCTACGAGCAGTACTTC
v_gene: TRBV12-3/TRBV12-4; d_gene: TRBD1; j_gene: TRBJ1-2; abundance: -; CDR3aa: CASSLDRLHTF; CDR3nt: TGTGCCAGCAGTTTGGACAGGCTTCATACCTTC
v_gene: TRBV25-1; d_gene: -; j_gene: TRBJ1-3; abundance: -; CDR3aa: CASSDAGSGNTIYF; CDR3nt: TGTGCCAGCAGTGATGCGGGCTCTGGAAACACCATATATTTT
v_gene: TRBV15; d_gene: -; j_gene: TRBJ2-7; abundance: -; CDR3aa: CATSRESRGGAYEQYF; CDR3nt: TGTGCCACCAGCAGAGAGAGCAGGGGGGGAGCCTACGAGCAGTACTTC
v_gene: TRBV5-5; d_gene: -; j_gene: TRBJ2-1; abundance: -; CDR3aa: CASSLAGWGSSYNEQFF; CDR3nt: TGTGCCAGCAGCTTGGCCGGGTGGGGGAGCTCCTACAATGAGCAGTTCTTC
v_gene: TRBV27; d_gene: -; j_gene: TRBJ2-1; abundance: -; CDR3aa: CASSSPRTEQFF; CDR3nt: TGTGCCAGCAGCTCTCCACGGACTGAGCAGTTCTTC
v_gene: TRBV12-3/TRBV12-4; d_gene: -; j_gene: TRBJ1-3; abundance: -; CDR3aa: CASSFAGNTIYF; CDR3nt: TGTGCCAGCAGTTTTGCCGGAAACACCATATATTTT
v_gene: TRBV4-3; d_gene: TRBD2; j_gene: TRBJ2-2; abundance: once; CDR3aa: CASSPHSGGPAELFF; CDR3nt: TGCGCCAGCAGCCCGCATAGCGGGGGCCCGGCGGAGCTGTTTTTT
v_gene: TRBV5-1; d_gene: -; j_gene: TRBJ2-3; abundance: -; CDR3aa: CASSLRGYSTDTQYF; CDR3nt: TGCGCCAGCAGCTTGAGGGGGTATAGCACAGATACGCAGTATTTT
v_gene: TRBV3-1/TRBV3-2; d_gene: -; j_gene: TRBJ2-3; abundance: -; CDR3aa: CASSHAGTGSSGGFRMDTQYF; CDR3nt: TGTGCCAGCAGCCACGCTGGGACAGGGAGTAGCGGGGGCTTTAGGATGGATACGCAGTATTTT